This TCR beta chain was obtained from a study of shared clonotypes between healthy human individuals. Study-wide context: Each donor contributed plates that comprised three CD4 naive, three CD4 memory, two CD8 naive and one CD8 memory. Findings and caveats of the study: The study found about 5% of naive CD4 clonotypes shared across a few donors.

Profiled with immunoSEQ multiplex PCR; TCRdb holds only in-frame clones, not every one. The table records more than 2 million clones, 95% of them present only once. Adults of Caucasian background living in Nashville, Tennessee made up all donors. Note on this clone: Its antigen is currently unknown.

The germline CDR1 and CDR2 sequences are MNHNS and SASEGT. V dropped 4 bases and J dropped 2; count of bases not matched to a gene: 9. This CDR3 comprises 18 residues. The specimen was naive CD4+ T cells sorted from blood. This sample's subset: CD45RA+ positively selected. The chain links TRBV6-1 to TRBJ2-6, with TRBD1 matching 9 bases. The receptor's source is a man younger than 35 in good health. CDR3 amino acids: CASSAPGQGMPGANVLTF. CDR3 DNA sequence: TGTGCCAGCAGTGCTCCGGGACAGGGAATGCCTGGGGCCAACGTCCTGACTTTC.